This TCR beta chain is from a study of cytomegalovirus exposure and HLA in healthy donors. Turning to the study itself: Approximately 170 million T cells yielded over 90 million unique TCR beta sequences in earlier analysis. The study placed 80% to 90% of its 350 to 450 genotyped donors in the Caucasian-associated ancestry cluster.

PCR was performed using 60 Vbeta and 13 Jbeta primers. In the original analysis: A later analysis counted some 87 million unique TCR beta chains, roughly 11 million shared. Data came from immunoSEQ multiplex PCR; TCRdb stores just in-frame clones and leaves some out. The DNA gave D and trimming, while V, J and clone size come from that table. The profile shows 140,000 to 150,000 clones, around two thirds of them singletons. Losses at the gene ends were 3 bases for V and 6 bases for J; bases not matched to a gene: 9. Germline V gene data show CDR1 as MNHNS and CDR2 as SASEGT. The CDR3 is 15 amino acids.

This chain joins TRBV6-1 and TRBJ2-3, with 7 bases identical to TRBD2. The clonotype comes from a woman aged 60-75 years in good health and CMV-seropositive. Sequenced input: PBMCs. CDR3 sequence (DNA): TGTGCCAGCAGTGAGGGGGGGACCCCCCCCGATACGCAGTATTTT. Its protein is CASSEGGTPPDTQYF.